This T cell receptor beta chain was obtained from a study of shared clonotypes between healthy human individuals. Assay used: immunoSEQ multiplex PCR; TCRdb lists only in-frame clones, some missing. The data show around 1.9 million clones, roughly 95% seen once. CD45RO-negative CD8 cells positively selected for CCR7 made up the naive population, which excluded terminally differentiated effector memory CD45RA+ cells. Germline values: CDR1 SGHVS, CDR2 FQNEAQ. Trimming cost V 1 base and J 8 bases, with 12 bases left between them. CDR3 size: 15 residues. This rearrangement joins TRBV7-8 to TRBJ1-6; no clear D gene. This TCR was sampled from a man aged 18 to 35 in good health. Some clones in this sample may be carry-over from other donors' samples. Material for sequencing was naive CD8+ T cells from PBMCs. DNA for the CDR3: TGTGCCAGCAGCTTAGGTTGGCAGCGAGATTCACCCCTCCACTTT. Residues: CASSLGWQRDSPLHF.